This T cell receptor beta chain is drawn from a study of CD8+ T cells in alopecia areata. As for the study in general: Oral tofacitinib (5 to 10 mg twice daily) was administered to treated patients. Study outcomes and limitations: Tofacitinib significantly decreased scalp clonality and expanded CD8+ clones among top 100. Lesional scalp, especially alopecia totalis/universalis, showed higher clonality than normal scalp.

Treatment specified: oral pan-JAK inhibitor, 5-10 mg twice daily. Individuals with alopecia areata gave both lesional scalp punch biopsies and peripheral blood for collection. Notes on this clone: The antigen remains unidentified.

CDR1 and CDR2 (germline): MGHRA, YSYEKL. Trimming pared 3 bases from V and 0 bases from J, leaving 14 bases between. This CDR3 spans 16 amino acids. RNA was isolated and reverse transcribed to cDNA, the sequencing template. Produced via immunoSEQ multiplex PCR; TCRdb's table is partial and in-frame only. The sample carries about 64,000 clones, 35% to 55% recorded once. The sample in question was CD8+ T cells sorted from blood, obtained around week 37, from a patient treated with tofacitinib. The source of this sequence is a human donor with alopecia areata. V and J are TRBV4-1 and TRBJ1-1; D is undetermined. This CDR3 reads CASSHQTSYLNTEAFF. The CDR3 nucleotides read TGCGCCAGCAGCCACCAGACCTCATACCTGAACACTGAAGCTTTCTTT.